These 17 T cell receptor beta chains were sequenced from one sample in a study of cytomegalovirus exposure and HLA in healthy donors. Primers for the PCR totalled 60 Vbeta and 13 Jbeta. Clones were read by immunoSEQ multiplex PCR, and TCRdb kept only the in-frame ones, dropping some. The table lists approximately 32,000 clones, 65% to 85% of them singletons. Sample: PBMCs. These receptors originate from a woman aged 25 to 39 in good health and CMV-seropositive.

The V gene is TRBV5-4, the J gene TRBJ2-5, with TRBD2 matching over 10 bases. Germline CDR1 is SGHNT and CDR2 is YYREEE (reference sequence). CDR3 length: 18 residues. The V segment lost 4 bases and the J segment 7 bases; nucleotides outside the gene matches: 19. The CDR3 DNA sequence: TGTGCCAGCAGCACCCCGCCGTCGACTAGCGGGCTCCGAGGGACCCAGTACTTC. As protein: CASSTPPSTSGLRGTQYF.

In its sample, this clone was seen a few times. The J gene is TRBJ2-5, the V gene TRBV5-1; 9 bases align to TRBD1. The tail of the sequence fits TRBJ2-7 better, so the J call may be wrong. Germline V gene lookup returns CDR1 SGHRS and CDR2 YFSETQ. The CDR3 consists of 13 residues. The CDR3 reads CASSFRDRDEQYF. Here the CDR3 DNA reads TGCGCCAGCAGCTTTCGGGACAGGGACGAGCAGTACTTC.

This clone was seen a handful of times. J is TRBJ1-2 and V is TRBV5-1; TRBD1 is a possible D gene (6 bases). Germline V lookup: CDR1 SGHRS, CDR2 YFSETQ. This CDR3 spans 15 amino acids. The ends were cut back, 4 bases at V and 4 bases at J, with 17 bases in the middle. CDR3 protein: CASSPEGGPLYGYTF. CDR3 sequence (DNA): TGCGCCAGCAGCCCAGAGGGGGGGCCGCTCTATGGCTACACCTTC.

As for this clone: The sample contains more than one DNA sequence encoding this CDR3. J is TRBJ1-1 and V is TRBV4-2, with unresolved D. The CDR3 covers 14 residues. Trimming shortened V by 1 base and J by 3 bases, and 9 bases separated the two germline ends. Germline assignment: CDR1 LGHNA and CDR2 YNFKEQ. DNA for the CDR3: TGTGCCAGCAGCCAAGTTGAGGTCGACACTGAAGCTTTCTTT. Amino acids: CASSQVEVDTEAFF.

The rearrangement uses TRBV30 and TRBJ1-5, with TRBD1 matching 7 bases. V dropped 0 bases and J dropped 4; count of bases not matched to a gene: 6. The CDR3 runs to 15 residues. The V gene's germline CDR1 is GTSNPN and CDR2 SVGIG (reference sequence). CDR3 nucleotide sequence: TGTGCCTGGAGTGTACAAGGGGGCAGGAATCAGCCCCAGCATTTT. Translation: CAWSVQGGRNQPQHF.

This chain joins TRBV19 and TRBJ2-1, with D perhaps TRBD2 (6 bases). The germline gives CDR1 LNHDA, CDR2 SQIVND (reference sequence). The germline V and J ends were trimmed by 3 bases and 4 bases, with 13 bases remaining between them. This CDR3 has 15 residues. The CDR3 DNA is TGTGCCAGTAGTATGGCCGGAGGGCCTTACAATGAGCAGTTCTTC. Translation: CASSMAGGPYNEQFF.

The chain joins TRBV12-5 to TRBJ1-1; possibly TRBD1 for D (5 bases). Per the germline V gene, CDR1 is LGHNT and CDR2 is FRNRAP. This CDR3 spans 14 amino acids. Trimming left V 6 bases short and J 3 bases short, with 14 bases between. Written as DNA, the CDR3 is TGTGCTAGTGGGCCGGGAGGGGACGACACTGAAGCTTTCTTT. This sequence encodes CASGPGGDDTEAFF.

The chain is built from TRBV5-6 and TRBJ2-1, with TRBD2 matching 7 bases. Germline trimming cut 3 bases from V and 3 bases from J; bases unmatched to any gene: 3. Germline CDR1 SGHDT, CDR2 YYEEEE. This CDR3 region has 14 residues. The CDR3 nucleotides are TGTGCCAGCAGCTCGGGGGGTTACTACAATGAGCAGTTCTTC. Translating it yields CASSSGGYYNEQFF.

This chain connects TRBV7-9 to TRBJ2-7, with D tentatively TRBD1 (5 bases). Germline V gene sequence: CDR1 SEHNR, CDR2 FQNEAQ (reference sequence). The CDR3 covers 12 residues. V was cut by 3 bases and J by 6 bases, with 9 bases left in between. CDR3 DNA: TGTGCCAGCAGCTTCCAGGGAAGCGAGCAGTACTTC. Its translation is CASSFQGSEQYF.

This clone was counted only a few times. CDR3 nucleotide sequence: TGTGCCAGCAGTTTCTATGGGGAACTAGCGGGATCAGATACGCAGTATTTT. It is translated as CASSFYGELAGSDTQYF. V and J are TRBV7-2 and TRBJ2-3; 10 bases line up with TRBD2. The J segment lost 4 bases and the V segment lost 6 bases, leaving 13 bases of the junction unmatched. This CDR3 spans 17 amino acids. The germline V gene encodes CDR1 SGHTA and CDR2 FQGNSA.

Only a few counts were recorded for this clone. The rearrangement links TRBV28 to TRBJ1-2; D might be TRBD1 (6 bases). The CDR3 contains 15 residues. Trimming removed 7 bases from V and 2 bases from J, with 17 bases in between. Germline V lookup: CDR1 MDHEN, CDR2 SYDVKM. The CDR3 DNA sequence: TGTGCCAGCACCCCGGGACATCGGGCCAACTATGGCTACACCTTC. Translating it yields CASTPGHRANYGYTF.

CDR3 sequence: CASSESLRVYGYTF. The CDR3 DNA reads as TGTGCCAGCAGTGAAAGTCTCAGGGTGTATGGCTACACCTTC. The rearrangement joins TRBV6-1 to TRBJ1-2; D perhaps matches TRBD1 (5 bases). V was trimmed by 2 bases and J by 5 bases, leaving 12 bases between them. The germline V gene encodes CDR1 MNHNS and CDR2 SASEGT. The CDR3 contains 14 residues.

The genes are TRBV16 and TRBJ1-2; 12 nucleotides line up with TRBD1. The CDR3 totals 17 residues. Germline loops: CDR1 KGHSY, CDR2 FQNENV. V shed 2 bases, J shed 7 bases, and the junction held 11 bases outside the gene matches. The CDR3: CASSQGDRDRGHSGYTF. The CDR3 nucleotides read TGTGCCAGCAGCCAAGGGGATCGGGACAGGGGGCATAGTGGCTACACCTTC.

This sequence joins TRBV28 and TRBJ2-2, with 9 bases that match TRBD1. The trim removed 5 bases at V and 0 bases at J, leaving 19 bases unmatched. The germline V gene encodes CDR1 MDHEN and CDR2 SYDVKM. This CDR3 contains 21 residues. CDR3 protein: CASSQGQGMVTAASNTGELFF. Written as DNA, the CDR3 is TGTGCCAGCAGTCAGGGACAGGGAATGGTTACAGCAGCTTCGAACACCGGGGAGCTGTTTTTT.

V is TRBV7-2 and J is TRBJ1-1, with no clear D. The V gene's germline CDR1 is SGHTA and CDR2 FQGNSA. This CDR3 is 15 amino acids long. Trimming left V 0 bases short and J 3 bases short, with 11 bases between. CDR3 nucleotide sequence: TGTGCCAGCAGCTTAGCGGGCTTCGGTGACACTGAAGCTTTCTTT. Its translation is CASSLAGFGDTEAFF.

This chain connects TRBV5-1 to TRBJ2-2, with TRBD2 matching 12 bases. After removal of 3 bases from V and 7 bases from J, the junction contained 7 bases not matched to a gene. The germline CDR1 and CDR2 sequences are SGHRS and YFSETQ. The CDR3 consists of 16 residues. The CDR3 coding sequence is TGCGCCAGCAGCTCCTCTAGCGGGGGGGCCAGCGGGGAGCTGTTTTTT. Its translation is CASSSSSGGASGELFF.

The chain joins TRBV7-8 to TRBJ1-5; the D gene is possibly TRBD1 (6 bases). This CDR3 contains 14 residues. Germline CDR1 and CDR2: SGHVS and FQNEAQ. The V end lost 2 bases, the J end lost 5 bases, and 10 bases lay between the germline ends. The DNA of the CDR3 is TGTGCCAGCAGCTTAACAGGGCGCGATCAGCCCCAGCATTTT. This translates into CASSLTGRDQPQHF. Together with reference TRBV7-8 and TRBJ1-5, the CDR3 gives the full variable domain: GAGVSQSPRYKVAKRGQDVALRCDPISGHVSLFWYQQALGQGPEFLTYFQNEAQLDKSGLPSDRFFAERPEGSVSTLKIQRTQQEDSAVYLCASSLTGRDQPQHFGDGTRLSIL.